What follows is one T cell receptor (beta chain) and its context. This sample was included in a study of PD-1 blockade in classical Hodgkin lymphoma. Measured with immunoSEQ multiplex PCR; TCRdb has only the in-frame clones, and not every one. Of about 20,000 clones listed, around 80% are singletons. The time point: cycle 4 day 1 (C4D1), after 5 to 7 weeks of nivolumab. There was relapse after autologous stem cell transplantation in every patient, and there was variation in brentuximab vedotin exposure. The TCR was taken from a human donor with classical Hodgkin lymphoma. The sequenced sample was peripheral blood mononuclear cells (PBMCs), obtained before the fourth cycle of nivolumab.

CDR3 sequence (DNA): TGTGCCAGCAGCTTATTCCGGGACAGGGCTTCACCCCTCCACTTT. Its translation is CASSLFRDRASPLHF. This chain joins TRBV7-9 and TRBJ1-6; TRBD1 matches at 9 bases. V shed 2 bases, J shed 9 bases, and the junction held 5 bases outside the gene matches. The CDR3 has 15 amino acids. Germline lookup yields CDR1 SEHNR and CDR2 FQNEAQ (reference sequence).